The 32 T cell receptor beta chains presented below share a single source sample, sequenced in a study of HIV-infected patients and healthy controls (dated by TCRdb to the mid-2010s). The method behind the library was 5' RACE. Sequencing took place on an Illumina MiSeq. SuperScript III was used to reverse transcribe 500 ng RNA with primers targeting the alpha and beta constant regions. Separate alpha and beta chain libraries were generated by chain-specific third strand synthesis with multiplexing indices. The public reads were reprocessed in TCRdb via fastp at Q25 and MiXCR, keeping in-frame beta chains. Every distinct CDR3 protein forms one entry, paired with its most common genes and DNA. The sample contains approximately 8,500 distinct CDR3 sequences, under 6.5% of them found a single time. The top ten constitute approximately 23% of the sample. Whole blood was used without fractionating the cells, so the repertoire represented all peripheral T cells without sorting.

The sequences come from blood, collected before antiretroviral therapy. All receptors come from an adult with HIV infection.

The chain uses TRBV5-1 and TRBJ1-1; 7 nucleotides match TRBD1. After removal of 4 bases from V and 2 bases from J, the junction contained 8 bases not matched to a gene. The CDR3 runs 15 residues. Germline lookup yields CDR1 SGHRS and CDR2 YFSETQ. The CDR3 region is CASSDGTEFNTEAFF. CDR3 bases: TGCGCCAGCAGCGATGGGACAGAGTTTAACACTGAAGCTTTCTTT.

The CDR3 DNA reads TGTGCCAGCAGCTTAGGCCTTGCCGTACCGATGGACCAAGAGACCCAGTACTTC. It specifies CASSLGLAVPMDQETQYF. The chain carries TRBV13 and TRBJ2-5, with no clear D. Germline assignment: CDR1 PRHDT and CDR2 FYEKMQ (reference sequence). The CDR3 is 18 amino acids. V gave up 0 bases and J gave up 0 bases, with 17 bases separating them.

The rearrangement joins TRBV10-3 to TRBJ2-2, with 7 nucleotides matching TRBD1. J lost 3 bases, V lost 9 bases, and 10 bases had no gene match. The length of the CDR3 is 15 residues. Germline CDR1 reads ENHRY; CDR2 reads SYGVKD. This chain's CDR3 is CAMLGEGAYTGELFF. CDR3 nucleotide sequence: TGTGCCATGCTTGGTGAGGGGGCTTACACCGGGGAGCTGTTTTTT.

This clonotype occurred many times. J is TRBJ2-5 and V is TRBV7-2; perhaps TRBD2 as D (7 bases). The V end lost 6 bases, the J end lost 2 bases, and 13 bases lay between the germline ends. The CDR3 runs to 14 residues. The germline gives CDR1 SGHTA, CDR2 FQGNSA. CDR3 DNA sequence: TGTGCCAGCAGTTGGGCGGGGGCACAAGAGACCCAGTACTTC. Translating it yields CASSWAGAQETQYF. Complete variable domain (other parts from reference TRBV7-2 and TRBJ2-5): GAGVSQSPSNKVTEKGKDVELRCDPISGHTALYWYRQSLGQGLEFLIYFQGNSAPDKSGLPSDRFSAERTGGSVSTLTIQRTQQEDSAVYLCASSWAGAQETQYFGPGTRLLVL.

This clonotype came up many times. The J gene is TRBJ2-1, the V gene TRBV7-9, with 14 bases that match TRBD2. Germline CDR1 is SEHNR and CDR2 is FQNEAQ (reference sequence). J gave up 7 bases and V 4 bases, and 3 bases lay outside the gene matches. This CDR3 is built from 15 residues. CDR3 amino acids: CASSSGTSGGNEQFF. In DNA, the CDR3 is TGTGCCAGCAGCTCCGGGACTAGCGGGGGAAATGAGCAGTTCTTC.

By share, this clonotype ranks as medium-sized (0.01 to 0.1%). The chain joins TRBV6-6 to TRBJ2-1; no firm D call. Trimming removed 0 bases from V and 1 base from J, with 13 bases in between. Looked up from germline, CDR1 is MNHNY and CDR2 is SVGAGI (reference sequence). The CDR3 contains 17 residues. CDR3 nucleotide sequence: TGTGCCAGCAGTTACTCCCGGGTGCCTGGATCCTACAATGAGCAGTTCTTC. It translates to CASSYSRVPGSYNEQFF.

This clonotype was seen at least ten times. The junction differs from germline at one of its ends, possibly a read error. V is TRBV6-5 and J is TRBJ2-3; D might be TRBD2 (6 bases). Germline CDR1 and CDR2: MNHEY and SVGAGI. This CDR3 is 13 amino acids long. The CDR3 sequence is CASSYERRGTLDF. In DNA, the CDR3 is TGTGCCAGCAGTTACGAGCGGCGGGGTACGCTGGATTTT.

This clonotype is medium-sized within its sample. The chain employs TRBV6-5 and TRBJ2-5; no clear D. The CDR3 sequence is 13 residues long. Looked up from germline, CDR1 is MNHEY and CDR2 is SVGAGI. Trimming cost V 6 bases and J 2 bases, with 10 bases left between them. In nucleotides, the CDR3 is TGTGCCAGCAGAGAGACCGGTCAAGAGACCCAGTACTTC. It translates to CASRETGQETQYF.

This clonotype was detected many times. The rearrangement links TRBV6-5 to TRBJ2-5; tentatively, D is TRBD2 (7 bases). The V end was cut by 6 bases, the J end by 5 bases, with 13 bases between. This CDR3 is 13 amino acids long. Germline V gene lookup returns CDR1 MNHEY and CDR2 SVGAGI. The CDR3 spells CASSRGGGETQYF. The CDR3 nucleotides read TGTGCCAGCAGCCGCGGGGGCGGGGAGACCCAGTACTTC.

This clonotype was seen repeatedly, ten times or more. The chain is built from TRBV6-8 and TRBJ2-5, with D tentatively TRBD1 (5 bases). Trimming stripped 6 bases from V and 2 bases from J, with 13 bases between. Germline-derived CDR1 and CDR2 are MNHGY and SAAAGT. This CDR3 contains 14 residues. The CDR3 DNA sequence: TGTGCCAGCAGGCCGACAGTGATACAAGAGACCCAGTACTTC. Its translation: CASRPTVIQETQYF.

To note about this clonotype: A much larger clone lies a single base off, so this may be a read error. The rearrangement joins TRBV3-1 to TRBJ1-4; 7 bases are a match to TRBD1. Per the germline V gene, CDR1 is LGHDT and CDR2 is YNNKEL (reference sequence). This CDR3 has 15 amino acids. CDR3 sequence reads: CDSSQGAGGREKLFF. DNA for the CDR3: TGTGACAGCAGCCAAGGCGCAGGGGGGCGAGAAAAACTGTTTTTT.

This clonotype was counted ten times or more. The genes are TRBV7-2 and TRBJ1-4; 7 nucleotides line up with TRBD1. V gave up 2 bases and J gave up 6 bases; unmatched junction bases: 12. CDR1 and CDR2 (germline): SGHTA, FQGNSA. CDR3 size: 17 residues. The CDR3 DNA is TGTGCCAGCAGCTTACAGGGGGGAGGCAGAGCTTATGAAAAACTGTTTTTT. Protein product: CASSLQGGGRAYEKLFF.

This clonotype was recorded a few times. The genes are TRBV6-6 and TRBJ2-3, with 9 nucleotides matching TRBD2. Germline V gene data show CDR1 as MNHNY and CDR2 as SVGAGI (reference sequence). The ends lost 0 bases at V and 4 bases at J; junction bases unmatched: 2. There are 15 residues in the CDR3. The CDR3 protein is CASSYSAGGADTQYF. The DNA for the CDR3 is TGTGCCAGCAGTTACTCAGCGGGGGGAGCAGATACGCAGTATTTT.

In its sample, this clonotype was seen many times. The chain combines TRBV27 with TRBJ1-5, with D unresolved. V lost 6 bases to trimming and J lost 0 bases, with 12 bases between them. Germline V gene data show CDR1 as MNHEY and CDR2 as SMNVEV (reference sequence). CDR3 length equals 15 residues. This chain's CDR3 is CASRDPYDSNQPQHF. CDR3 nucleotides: TGTGCCAGCAGGGACCCTTATGATAGCAATCAGCCCCAGCATTTT.

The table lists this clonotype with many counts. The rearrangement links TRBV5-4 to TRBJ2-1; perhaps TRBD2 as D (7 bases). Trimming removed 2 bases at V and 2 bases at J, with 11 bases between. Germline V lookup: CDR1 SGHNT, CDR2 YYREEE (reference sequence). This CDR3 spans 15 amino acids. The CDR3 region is CASSLGGGAYNEQFF. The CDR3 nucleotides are TGTGCCAGCAGCTTAGGAGGGGGGGCCTACAATGAGCAGTTCTTC.

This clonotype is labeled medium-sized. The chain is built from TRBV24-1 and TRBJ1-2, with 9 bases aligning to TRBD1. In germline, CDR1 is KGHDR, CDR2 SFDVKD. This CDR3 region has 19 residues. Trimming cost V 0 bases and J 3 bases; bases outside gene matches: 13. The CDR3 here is CATSDLSIRDRAQHYGYTF. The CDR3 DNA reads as TGTGCCACCAGTGATTTGAGTATCCGGGACAGGGCGCAACACTATGGCTACACCTTC.

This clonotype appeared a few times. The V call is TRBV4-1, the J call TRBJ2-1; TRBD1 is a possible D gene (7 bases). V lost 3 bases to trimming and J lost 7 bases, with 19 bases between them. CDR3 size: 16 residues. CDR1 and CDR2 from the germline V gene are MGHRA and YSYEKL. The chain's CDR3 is CASSHAGGGKSNEQFF. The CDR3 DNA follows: TGCGCCAGCAGCCACGCCGGAGGGGGCAAGAGTAATGAGCAGTTCTTC.

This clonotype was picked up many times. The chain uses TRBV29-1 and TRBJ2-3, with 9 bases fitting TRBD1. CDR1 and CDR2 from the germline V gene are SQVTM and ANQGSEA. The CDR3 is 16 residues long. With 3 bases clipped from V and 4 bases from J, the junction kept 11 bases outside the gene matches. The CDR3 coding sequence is TGCAGCGTTGAGAGTTGGACAGGGGATAATTCAGATACGCAGTATTTT. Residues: CSVESWTGDNSDTQYF.

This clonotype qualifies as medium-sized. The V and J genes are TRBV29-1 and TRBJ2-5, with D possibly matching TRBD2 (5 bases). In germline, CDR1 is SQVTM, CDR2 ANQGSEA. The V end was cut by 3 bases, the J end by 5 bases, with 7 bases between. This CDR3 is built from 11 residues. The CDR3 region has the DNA TGCAGCGTTGAGGAGGCGGAGACCCAGTACTTC. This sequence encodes CSVEEAETQYF.

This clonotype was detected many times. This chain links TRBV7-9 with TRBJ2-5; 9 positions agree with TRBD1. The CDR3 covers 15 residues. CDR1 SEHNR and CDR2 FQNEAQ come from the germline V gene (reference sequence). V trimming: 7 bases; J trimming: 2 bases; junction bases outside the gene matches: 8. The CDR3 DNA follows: TGTGCCAGCACCGGACTGGGACAGGGTCAAGAGACCCAGTACTTC. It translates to CASTGLGQGQETQYF.

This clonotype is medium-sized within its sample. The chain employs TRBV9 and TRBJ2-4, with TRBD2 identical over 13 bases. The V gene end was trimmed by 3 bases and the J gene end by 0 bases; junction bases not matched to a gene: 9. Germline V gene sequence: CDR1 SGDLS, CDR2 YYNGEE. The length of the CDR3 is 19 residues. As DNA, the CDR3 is TGTGCCAGCAGCGCAGGGACTAGCGGGGAAACCGTAGCCAAAAACATTCAGTACTTC. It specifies CASSAGTSGETVAKNIQYF. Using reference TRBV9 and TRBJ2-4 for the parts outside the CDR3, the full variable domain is DSGVTQTPKHLITATGQRVTLRCSPRSGDLSVYWYQQSLDQGLQFLIQYYNGEERAKGNILERFSAQQFPDLHSELNLSSLELGDSALYFCASSAGTSGETVAKNIQYFGAGTRLSVL.

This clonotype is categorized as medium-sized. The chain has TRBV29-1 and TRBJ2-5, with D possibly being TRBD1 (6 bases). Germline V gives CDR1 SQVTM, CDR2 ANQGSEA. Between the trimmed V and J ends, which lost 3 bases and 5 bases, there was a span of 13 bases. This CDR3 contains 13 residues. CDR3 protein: CSVDTRGEETQYF. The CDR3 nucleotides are TGCAGCGTTGATACCAGGGGTGAGGAGACCCAGTACTTC.

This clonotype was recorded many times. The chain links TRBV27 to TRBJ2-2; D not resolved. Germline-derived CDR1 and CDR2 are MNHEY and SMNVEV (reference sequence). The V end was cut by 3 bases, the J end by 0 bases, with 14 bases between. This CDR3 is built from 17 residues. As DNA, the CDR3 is TGTGCCAGCAGTTTTTTTTCAGGCCCCACGAACACCGGGGAGCTGTTTTTT. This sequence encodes CASSFFSGPTNTGELFF.

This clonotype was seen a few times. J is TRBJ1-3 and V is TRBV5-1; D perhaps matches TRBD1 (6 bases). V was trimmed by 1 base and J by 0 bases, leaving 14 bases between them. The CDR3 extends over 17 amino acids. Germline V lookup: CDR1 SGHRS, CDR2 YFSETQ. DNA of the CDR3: TGCGCCAGCAGCTTGACCTCAGGGGTCACCTCTGGAAACACCATATATTTT. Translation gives CASSLTSGVTSGNTIYF.

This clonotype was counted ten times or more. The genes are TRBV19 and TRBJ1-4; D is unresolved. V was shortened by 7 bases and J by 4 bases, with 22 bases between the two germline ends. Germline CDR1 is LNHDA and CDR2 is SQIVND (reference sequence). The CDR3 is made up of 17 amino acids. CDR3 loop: CASNQKRRPTDNEKLFF. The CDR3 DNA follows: TGTGCCAGTAACCAAAAGAGGAGGCCCACCGATAATGAAAAACTGTTTTTT.

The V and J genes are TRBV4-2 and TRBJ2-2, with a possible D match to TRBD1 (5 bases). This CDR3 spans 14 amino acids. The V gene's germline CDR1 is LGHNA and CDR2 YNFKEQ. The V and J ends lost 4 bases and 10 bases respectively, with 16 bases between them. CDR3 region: CASSRQTPREELFF. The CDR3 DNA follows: TGTGCCAGCAGCCGACAGACCCCCAGGGAGGAGCTGTTTTTT.

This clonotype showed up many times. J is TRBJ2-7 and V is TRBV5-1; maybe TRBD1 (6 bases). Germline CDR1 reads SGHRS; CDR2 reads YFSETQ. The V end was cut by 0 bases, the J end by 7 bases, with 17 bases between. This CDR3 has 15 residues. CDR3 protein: CASSLEVWGPGEQYF. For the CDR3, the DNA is TGCGCCAGCAGCTTGGAGGTTTGGGGGCCGGGGGAGCAGTACTTC.

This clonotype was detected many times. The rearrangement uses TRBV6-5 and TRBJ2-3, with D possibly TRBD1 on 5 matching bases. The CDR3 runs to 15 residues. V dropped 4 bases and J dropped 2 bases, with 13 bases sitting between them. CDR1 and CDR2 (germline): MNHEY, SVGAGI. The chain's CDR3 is CASSSRAPPTDTQYF. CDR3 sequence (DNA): TGTGCCAGCAGTTCCAGGGCACCCCCCACAGATACGCAGTATTTT.

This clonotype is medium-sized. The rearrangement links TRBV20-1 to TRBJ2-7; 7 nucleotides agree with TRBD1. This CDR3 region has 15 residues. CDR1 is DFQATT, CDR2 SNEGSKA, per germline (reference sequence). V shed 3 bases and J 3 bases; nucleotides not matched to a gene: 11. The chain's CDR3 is CSARGSGGAFYEQYF. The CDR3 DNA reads TGCAGTGCTAGGGGGTCAGGGGGTGCCTTCTACGAGCAGTACTTC.

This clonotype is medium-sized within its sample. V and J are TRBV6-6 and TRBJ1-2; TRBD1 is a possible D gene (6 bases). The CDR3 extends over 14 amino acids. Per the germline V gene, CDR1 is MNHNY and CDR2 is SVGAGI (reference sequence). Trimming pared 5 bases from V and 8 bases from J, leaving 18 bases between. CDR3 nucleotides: TGTGCCAGCAGTCCAAGCACAGGGCAGGGAGGCTACACCTTC. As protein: CASSPSTGQGGYTF.

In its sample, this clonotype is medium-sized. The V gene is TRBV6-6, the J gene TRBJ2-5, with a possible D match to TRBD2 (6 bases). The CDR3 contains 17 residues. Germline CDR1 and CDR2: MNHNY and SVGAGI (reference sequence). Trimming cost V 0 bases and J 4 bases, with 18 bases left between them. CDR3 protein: CASSYSSFGRGGETQYF. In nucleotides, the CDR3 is TGTGCCAGCAGTTACTCGAGCTTCGGGCGGGGTGGAGAGACCCAGTACTTC.

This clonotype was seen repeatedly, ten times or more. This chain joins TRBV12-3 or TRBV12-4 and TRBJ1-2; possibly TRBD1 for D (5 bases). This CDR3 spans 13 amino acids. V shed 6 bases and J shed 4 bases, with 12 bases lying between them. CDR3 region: CASSYQGAYGYTF. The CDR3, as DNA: TGTGCCAGCAGCTACCAGGGAGCCTATGGCTACACCTTC.